Listed below are T cell receptor beta chains from one sample, sequenced in a study of STAT3 mutations in large granular lymphocyte leukemia. TCRdb keeps only in-frame clones here, not all; method: immunoSEQ multiplex PCR. The data hold approximately 8,000 clones, with approximately 88% observed a single time. Material: peripheral blood mononuclear cells. Receptors originate from a man older than 75 with T-cell large granular lymphocyte leukemia. Some clones in this sample may be carry-over from other donors' samples. The CDR3 runs from the conserved cysteine through the conserved F or W. Each record gives: CDR3 length, D gene, J gene, clone size, V gene, CDR3 protein, CDR3 DNA. A D gene is named only where the DNA matches it firmly. Expanded clones are given a class, and other clones once, few, many or no size at all.

CDR3 length: 12
D gene: NA
J gene: TRBJ1-4
clone size: NA
V gene: TRBV29-1
CDR3 protein: CSAGGGNEKLFF
CDR3 DNA: TGCAGCGCGGGGGGAGGTAATGAAAAACTGTTTTTT

CDR3 length: 14
D gene: NA
J gene: TRBJ1-1
clone size: NA
V gene: TRBV7-8
CDR3 protein: CASSRSAQNTEAFF
CDR3 DNA: TGTGCCAGCAGCCGCTCGGCACAAAACACTGAAGCTTTCTTT

CDR3 length: 14
D gene: NA
J gene: TRBJ1-6
clone size: NA
V gene: TRBV7-9
CDR3 protein: CASSLDGLRTPLHF
CDR3 DNA: TGTGCCAGCAGCTTAGACGGCCTAAGGACACCCCTCCACTTT

CDR3 length: 15
D gene: TRBD1
J gene: TRBJ2-1
clone size: NA
V gene: TRBV6-6
CDR3 protein: CASSHNRGWQNEQFF
CDR3 DNA: TGTGCCAGCAGTCATAACAGGGGGTGGCAGAATGAGCAGTTCTTC

CDR3 length: 17
D gene: NA
J gene: TRBJ1-5
clone size: few
V gene: TRBV7-7
CDR3 protein: CASSLIGRTNSNQPQHF
CDR3 DNA: TGTGCTAGCAGCTTAATCGGCAGGACGAATAGCAATCAGCCCCAGCATTTT

CDR3 length: 13
D gene: NA
J gene: TRBJ1-1
clone size: NA
V gene: TRBV7-9
CDR3 protein: CASSLSENTEAFF
CDR3 DNA: TGTGCCAGCAGCTTATCAGAGAACACTGAAGCTTTCTTT

CDR3 length: 15
D gene: NA
J gene: TRBJ1-1
clone size: NA
V gene: TRBV5-4
CDR3 protein: CASSLALGPQLEAFF
CDR3 DNA: TGTGCCAGCAGCTTGGCCCTAGGTCCACAACTTGAAGCTTTCTTT

CDR3 length: 13
D gene: NA
J gene: TRBJ2-7
clone size: NA
V gene: TRBV27
CDR3 protein: CASSRRDAYEQYF
CDR3 DNA: TGTGCCAGCAGTCGGAGGGATGCCTACGAGCAGTACTTC

CDR3 length: 16
D gene: NA
J gene: TRBJ1-5
clone size: few
V gene: TRBV23-1
CDR3 protein: CASSPSAKQSNQPQHF
CDR3 DNA: TGCGCCAGCAGTCCTTCGGCGAAGCAGAGCAATCAGCCCCAGCATTTT

CDR3 length: 13
D gene: NA
J gene: TRBJ2-7
clone size: NA
V gene: TRBV25-1
CDR3 protein: CASTSGYSYEQYF
CDR3 DNA: TGTGCCAGCACCAGCGGATACTCGTACGAGCAGTACTTC

CDR3 length: 16
D gene: NA
J gene: TRBJ1-5
clone size: NA
V gene: TRBV28
CDR3 protein: CASRGSQGHGNQPQHF
CDR3 DNA: TGTGCCAGCAGAGGTAGCCAGGGACACGGCAATCAGCCCCAGCATTTT

CDR3 length: 13
D gene: NA
J gene: TRBJ2-6
clone size: medium-sized
V gene: TRBV27
CDR3 protein: CASSLGGANVLTF
CDR3 DNA: TGTGCCAGCAGTTTGGGAGGGGCCAACGTCCTGACTTTC

CDR3 length: 17
D gene: NA
J gene: TRBJ2-3
clone size: NA
V gene: TRBV4-2
CDR3 protein: CASSRLGGQGPTDTQYF
CDR3 DNA: TGTGCCAGCAGCCGCTTAGGAGGTCAGGGCCCCACAGATACGCAGTATTTT

CDR3 length: 15
D gene: NA
J gene: TRBJ1-6
clone size: NA
V gene: TRBV19
CDR3 protein: CASSTGAGDNSPLHF
CDR3 DNA: TGTGCCAGTAGTACAGGGGCTGGGGATAATTCACCCCTCCACTTT

CDR3 length: 14
D gene: NA
J gene: TRBJ1-4
clone size: NA
V gene: TRBV18
CDR3 protein: CASSPAGQDEKLFF
CDR3 DNA: TGTGCCAGCTCACCAGCGGGGCAGGATGAAAAACTGTTTTTT

CDR3 length: 15
D gene: NA
J gene: TRBJ2-3
clone size: NA
V gene: TRBV6-1
CDR3 protein: CASSEDGGETDTQYF
CDR3 DNA: TGTGCCAGCAGTGAAGACGGTGGGGAGACGGATACGCAGTATTTT

CDR3 length: 15
D gene: NA
J gene: TRBJ1-2
clone size: NA
V gene: TRBV13
CDR3 protein: CASTTWARANYGYTF
CDR3 DNA: TGTGCCAGCACCACTTGGGCAAGAGCTAACTATGGCTACACCTTC

CDR3 length: 15
D gene: NA
J gene: TRBJ2-5
clone size: NA
V gene: TRBV7-2
CDR3 protein: CASSLVAGASETQYF
CDR3 DNA: TGTGCCAGCAGCTTAGTGGCGGGGGCCTCGGAGACCCAGTACTTC

CDR3 length: 16
D gene: NA
J gene: TRBJ2-5
clone size: NA
V gene: TRBV6-5
CDR3 protein: CASSYSPEDSWQTQYF
CDR3 DNA: TGTGCCAGCAGTTACTCTCCCGAGGACAGCTGGCAGACCCAGTACTTC

CDR3 length: 16
D gene: NA
J gene: TRBJ2-5
clone size: NA
V gene: TRBV30
CDR3 protein: CAWSRGQQRSQETQYF
CDR3 DNA: TGTGCCTGGAGTCGCGGACAGCAGCGATCCCAAGAGACCCAGTACTTC

CDR3 length: 15
D gene: NA
J gene: TRBJ1-3
clone size: NA
V gene: TRBV9
CDR3 protein: CASSVGTSSGNTIYF
CDR3 DNA: TGTGCCAGCAGCGTAGGGACGAGCTCTGGAAACACCATATATTTT

CDR3 length: 14
D gene: NA
J gene: TRBJ1-4
clone size: NA
V gene: TRBV5-1
CDR3 protein: CASSLRGDNEKLFF
CDR3 DNA: TGCGCCAGCAGCCTCAGGGGCGATAATGAAAAACTGTTTTTT

CDR3 length: 15
D gene: NA
J gene: TRBJ1-6
clone size: NA
V gene: TRBV2
CDR3 protein: CASPQVGGRDSPLHF
CDR3 DNA: TGTGCCAGTCCCCAAGTGGGGGGCCGGGATTCACCCCTCCACTTT

CDR3 length: 17
D gene: NA
J gene: TRBJ2-2
clone size: NA
V gene: TRBV27
CDR3 protein: CASSLIVGAANTGELFF
CDR3 DNA: TGTGCCAGCAGTTTGATCGTAGGGGCGGCGAACACCGGGGAGCTGTTTTTT

CDR3 length: 13
D gene: NA
J gene: TRBJ1-1
clone size: NA
V gene: TRBV18
CDR3 protein: CASSPTGRTEAFF
CDR3 DNA: TGTGCCAGCTCACCTACGGGACGGACTGAAGCTTTCTTT